The 15 T cell receptor beta chains presented below share a single source sample, sequenced in a study of cytomegalovirus exposure and HLA in healthy donors. The PCR contained 60 Vbeta and 13 Jbeta primers. The table came from immunoSEQ multiplex PCR; TCRdb's copy has only in-frame clones and leaves some out. Among about 180,000 clones listed, around 80% were seen once. The specimen was PBMCs. The receptors here all came from a woman in her forties or fifties in good health and CMV-seropositive.

This chain connects TRBV9 to TRBJ2-1; TRBD2 agrees at 9 bases. The junction had 5 bases not matched to a gene; V was cut back by 0 bases and J by 4 bases. Germline CDR1 is SGDLS and CDR2 is YYNGEE. The CDR3 contains 16 residues. DNA of the CDR3: TGTGCCAGCAGCGTAGGTACTAGCGGGTTTTACAATGAGCAGTTCTTC. Translated: CASSVGTSGFYNEQFF. The full variable domain, its missing parts supplied by reference TRBV9 and TRBJ2-1, is DSGVTQTPKHLITATGQRVTLRCSPRSGDLSVYWYQQSLDQGLQFLIQYYNGEERAKGNILERFSAQQFPDLHSELNLSSLELGDSALYFCASSVGTSGFYNEQFFGPGTRLTVL.

The V and J genes are TRBV6-5 and TRBJ1-2; D is unresolved. This CDR3 contains 13 residues. The germline gives CDR1 MNHEY, CDR2 SVGAGI. V was trimmed by 5 bases and J by 3 bases, leaving 10 bases between them. The CDR3 DNA reads TGTGCCAGCAGTGAAGTGAGGGACTATGGCTACACCTTC. It specifies CASSEVRDYGYTF.

The chain recombines TRBV6-5 with TRBJ2-2; D uncertain. From germline, CDR1 is MNHEY and CDR2 SVGAGI. The V gene lost 4 bases and the J gene lost 6 bases, with 3 bases spanning the gap. The CDR3 length is 11 residues. The CDR3 sequence: CASSLAGELFF. DNA for the CDR3: TGTGCCAGCAGTTTAGCCGGGGAGCTGTTTTTT.

This clone was counted a few times. The rearrangement joins TRBV30 to TRBJ1-1; possible D gene TRBD1, 5 bases. CDR1 GTSNPN and CDR2 SVGIG come from the germline V gene (reference sequence). V lost 3 bases and J 4 bases, leaving 21 bases between the germline ends. CDR3 size: 16 residues. CDR3 in DNA: TGTGCCTGGAGCGACCCTCGTATGGGGCTGAGCACTGAAGCTTTCTTT. Amino acid sequence: CAWSDPRMGLSTEAFF.

This clone was observed at least ten times. The V call is TRBV4-3, the J call TRBJ2-7, with TRBD2 identical over 15 bases. V lost 6 bases and J lost 0; bases outside the gene matches: 6. Germline V gives CDR1 LGHNA, CDR2 YSLEER. The CDR3 length is 17 residues. Here the CDR3 DNA reads TGCGCCAGCAGTCGTGGGACTAGCGGGGGGAGCTCCTACGAGCAGTACTTC. Its protein product is CASSRGTSGGSSYEQYF.

The chain has TRBV18 and TRBJ2-1, with 9 bases aligning to TRBD2. Unmatched junction bases numbered 9, after V lost 6 bases and J lost 3 bases. The germline CDR1 and CDR2 sequences are KGHSH and LQKENI. The CDR3 is 16 amino acids. The CDR3 DNA reads as TGTGCCAGCTCCCTCCCAGCGGGAGGCCTCTACAATGAGCAGTTCTTC. This translates into CASSLPAGGLYNEQFF. The full variable domain, completed using reference TRBV18 and TRBJ2-1, is NAGVMQNPRHLVRRRGQEARLRCSPMKGHSHVYWYRQLPEEGLKFMVYLQKENIIDESGMPKERFSAEFPKEGPSILRIQQVVRGDSAAYFCASSLPAGGLYNEQFFGPGTRLTVL.

The J gene is TRBJ2-1, the V gene TRBV27; D might be TRBD2 (6 bases). This CDR3 contains 13 residues. Germline V lookup: CDR1 MNHEY, CDR2 SMNVEV (reference sequence). The V end lost 4 bases, the J end lost 4 bases, and 8 bases lay between the germline ends. CDR3 DNA: TGTGCCAGCAGTTCTAGCGCTTACAATGAGCAGTTCTTC. Translation: CASSSSAYNEQFF.

The chain recombines TRBV28 with TRBJ1-4, with 7 bases lining up with TRBD1. V shed 8 bases, J shed 3 bases, and the junction held 12 bases outside the gene matches. CDR3 length equals 16 residues. CDR1 and CDR2 from the germline V gene are MDHEN and SYDVKM. CDR3 in amino acids: CASGRPTGLANEKLFF. The CDR3 nucleotides read TGTGCCAGCGGCCGTCCGACAGGGTTAGCTAATGAAAAACTGTTTTTT.

The chain is built from TRBV9 and TRBJ2-5, with TRBD1 identical over 10 bases. The CDR3 sequence is 15 residues long. After removal of 4 bases from V and 5 bases from J, the junction contained 8 bases not matched to a gene. Germline assignment: CDR1 SGDLS and CDR2 YYNGEE. Here the CDR3 reads CASSPLGQGIETQYF. As DNA, the CDR3 is TGTGCCAGCAGCCCCTTGGGACAGGGGATTGAGACCCAGTACTTC.

In DNA form, the CDR3 reads TGCGCCAGCAGCCTCAGCCAGGGGAGAGGCACAGATACGCAGTATTTT. This gives the protein CASSLSQGRGTDTQYF. The V gene is TRBV4-3, the J gene TRBJ2-3, with a weak D call TRBD1 (6 bases). Germline loops: CDR1 LGHNA, CDR2 YSLEER. CDR3 length: 16 residues. Trimming cost V 4 bases and J 1 base, with 15 bases left between them.

The J gene is TRBJ2-1, the V gene TRBV18; 7 bases fit TRBD2. Germline values: CDR1 KGHSH, CDR2 LQKENI. J lost 4 bases, V lost 6 bases, and 9 bases had no gene match. The CDR3 totals 15 residues. CDR3 in amino acids: CASSPRLAGYNEQFF. In DNA, the CDR3 is TGTGCCAGCTCCCCTCGACTAGCCGGGTACAATGAGCAGTTCTTC.

V gene TRBV7-9 combines with J gene TRBJ2-7; D not certain. Germline V lookup: CDR1 SEHNR, CDR2 FQNEAQ (reference sequence). This CDR3 region has 13 residues. Deletions cut 3 bases from V and 3 bases from J, with 9 bases between. The CDR3, as DNA: TGTGCCAGCAGCTTTATGGCTGACTACGAGCAGTACTTC. It translates to CASSFMADYEQYF. The full variable domain, with the rest looked up from reference TRBV7-9 and TRBJ2-7, is DTGVSQNPRHKITKRGQNVTFRCDPISEHNRLYWYRQTLGQGPEFLTYFQNEAQLEKSRLLSDRFSAERPKGSFSTLEIQRTEQGDSAMYLCASSFMADYEQYFGPGTRLTVT.

This sequence joins TRBV7-2 and TRBJ1-5, with 8 bases that match TRBD1. Trimming at V came to 5 bases and at J to 4 bases, leaving 4 bases not matched to a gene. The CDR3 length is 14 residues. Germline V gives CDR1 SGHTA, CDR2 FQGNSA. CDR3 in DNA: TGTGCCAGCAGCCTACAGGGGGTGAATCAGCCCCAGCATTTT. Residues: CASSLQGVNQPQHF.

The chain employs TRBV7-9 and TRBJ2-5; D may be TRBD1 (5 bases). The germline V and J ends were trimmed by 6 bases and 5 bases, with 13 bases remaining between them. This CDR3 is 13 amino acids long. Germline V gene sequence: CDR1 SEHNR, CDR2 FQNEAQ (reference sequence). DNA of the CDR3: TGTGCCAGCAGTAGGGGTCTCGGTGAGACCCAGTACTTC. Its translation: CASSRGLGETQYF. Combining the CDR3 with reference TRBV7-9 and TRBJ2-5 gives the whole variable domain DTGVSQNPRHKITKRGQNVTFRCDPISEHNRLYWYRQTLGQGPEFLTYFQNEAQLEKSRLLSDRFSAERPKGSFSTLEIQRTEQGDSAMYLCASSRGLGETQYFGPGTRLLVL.

The rearrangement joins TRBV28 to TRBJ2-7; D uncertain. The ends were cut back, 5 bases at V and 0 bases at J, with 14 bases in the middle. CDR1 MDHEN and CDR2 SYDVKM come from the germline V gene. This CDR3 is 15 amino acids long. The CDR3 reads CASSPQAHSSYEQYF. CDR3 sequence (DNA): TGTGCCAGCAGTCCCCAGGCTCACAGCTCCTACGAGCAGTACTTC. Based on the CDR3 plus reference TRBV28 and TRBJ2-7, the full variable domain is DVKVTQSSRYLVKRTGEKVFLECVQDMDHENMFWYRQDPGLGLRLIYFSYDVKMKEKGDIPEGYSVSREKKERFSLILESASTNQTSMYLCASSPQAHSSYEQYFGPGTRLTVT.